The entry below describes one T cell receptor (beta chain). This CDR3 is 11 amino acids long. Trimming took 3 bases from V and 9 from J, leaving 9 bases between them. Per the germline V gene, CDR1 is SEHNR and CDR2 is FQNEAQ (reference sequence). This sample stems from a study of long-term antiretroviral therapy in people with HIV. Samples were assayed with immunoSEQ v3.0 at survey level. The assay was immunoSEQ multiplex PCR, and TCRdb's table has in-frame clones only and misses some. The sample has about 28,000 clones, roughly 87% seen once. The receptor was isolated from a man between 50 and 59 years old with HIV. Sequencing was performed on unsorted PBMCs, taken 2 years after starting antiretroviral therapy. The chain combines TRBV7-9 with TRBJ2-7, with a possible D match to TRBD2 (5 bases). Here the CDR3 reads CASSFGVGQYF. In nucleotides, the CDR3 is TGTGCCAGCAGCTTCGGGGTAGGGCAGTACTTC.